Following are 8 T cell receptor beta chains from one sample sequenced in a study of blood T cell repertoires in COVID-19. Assay: immunoSEQ multiplex PCR; the TCRdb copy retains only in-frame clones and omits some. The profile shows approximately 170,000 clones, approximately 85% of them singletons. Source material: peripheral blood. The receptor source for this set is a man older than 75 with COVID-19, enrolled during active disease.

The CDR3 DNA sequence: TGTGCCAGCAGCCAATTAGGGACAGTATCTGGAGACTATGGCTACACCTTC. This gives the protein CASSQLGTVSGDYGYTF. This chain connects TRBV16 to TRBJ1-2; 7 positions agree with TRBD1. The CDR3 is made up of 17 amino acids. Germline lookup yields CDR1 KGHSY and CDR2 FQNENV. Losses at the gene ends were 1 base for V and 3 bases for J; bases not matched to a gene: 11. The variable domain in full, with the rest retrieved from reference TRBV16 and TRBJ1-2, is GEEVAQTPKHLVRGEGQKAKLYCAPIKGHSYVFWYQQVLKNEFKFLISFQNENVFDETGMPKERFSAKCLPNSPCSLEIQATKLEDSAVYFCASSQLGTVSGDYGYTFGSGTRLTVV.

The chain couples TRBV7-9 to TRBJ1-4; D is ambiguous. Germline-derived CDR1 and CDR2 are SEHNR and FQNEAQ (reference sequence). This CDR3 has 12 residues. Deletions cut 5 bases from V and 16 bases from J, with 17 bases between. The CDR3: CASSPPYSTAFF. The CDR3, as DNA: TGTGCCAGCAGCCCCCCTTATTCGACTGCGTTTTTT.

The gene calls are TRBV19 and TRBJ2-1; 9 bases agree with TRBD2. Trimming at V came to 5 bases and at J to 7 bases, leaving 6 bases not matched to a gene. Germline CDR1 LNHDA, CDR2 SQIVND (reference sequence). There are 14 residues in the CDR3. The DNA of the CDR3 is TGTGCCAGTAGTGAACCGGGACTAGCTAATGAGCAGTTCTTC. Encoded protein: CASSEPGLANEQFF.

The J gene is TRBJ1-5, the V gene TRBV6-5; TRBD1 is a possible D gene (6 bases). The CDR3 is 12 residues long. Germline CDR1 is MNHEY and CDR2 is SVGAGI. Trimming removed 6 bases from V and 5 bases from J, with 8 bases in between. CDR3 nucleotides: TGTGCCAGCAGCTCAGGGGATCAGCCCCAGCATTTT. This encodes CASSSGDQPQHF.

The genes are TRBV19 and TRBJ1-3, with 10 bases that match TRBD1. The J segment lost 4 bases and the V segment lost 7 bases, leaving 7 bases of the junction unmatched. This CDR3 has 15 amino acids. Germline V gene lookup returns CDR1 LNHDA and CDR2 SQIVND (reference sequence). CDR3 residues: CASTPSTGGGNTIYF. The CDR3 nucleotides read TGTGCCAGTACCCCCTCGACAGGGGGCGGAAACACCATATATTTT. Complete variable domain (other parts from reference TRBV19 and TRBJ1-3): DGGITQSPKYLFRKEGQNVTLSCEQNLNHDAMYWYRQDPGQGLRLIYYSQIVNDFQKGDIAEGYSVSREKKESFPLTVTSAQKNPTAFYLCASTPSTGGGNTIYFGEGSWLTVV.

The chain joins TRBV6-1 to TRBJ2-7; TRBD2 might be the D (7 bases). Trimming removed 1 base from V and 3 bases from J, with 13 bases in between. The CDR3 consists of 15 residues. Germline CDR1 reads MNHNS; CDR2 reads SASEGT. As DNA, the CDR3 is TGTGCCAGCAGTGAAGGGGGGGGCAGAGTCTACGAGCAGTACTTC. Translated, it gives CASSEGGGRVYEQYF.

The gene calls are TRBV7-3 and TRBJ2-1, with D possibly TRBD2 on 5 matching bases. The ends were cut back, 0 bases at V and 4 bases at J, with 10 bases in the middle. Germline V gene data show CDR1 as SGHTA and CDR2 as FQGTGA. CDR3 length: 15 residues. Here the CDR3 reads CASSLTAGVYNEQFF. CDR3 nucleotide sequence: TGTGCCAGCAGCTTAACAGCCGGGGTGTACAATGAGCAGTTCTTC.

The chain employs TRBV5-1 and TRBJ1-6; the match to TRBD1 covers 11 bases. The CDR3 spans 14 residues. The germline V gene has CDR1 SGHRS and CDR2 YFSETQ. The trim removed 4 bases at V and 10 bases at J, leaving 4 bases unmatched. CDR3 nucleotide sequence: TGCGCCAGCAGCACCGGGACAGGGGGATCACCCCTCCACTTT. It is translated as CASSTGTGGSPLHF.